This T cell receptor beta chain emerged from a study of PD-L1 blockade in urothelial cancer. Study-level information: When blood samples were assessed, the median T cell count was 141,255.

This clone was seen just once. Generated by immunoSEQ multiplex PCR, the TCRdb table keeps only in-frame clones and is missing some. This sample has more than 40,000 clones, with 75% to 90% found just once. The time point is: pretreatment peripheral blood. Between 1 and 8 samples, pretreatment and on-treatment, were given by each patient. The CDR3 is 14 residues long. Per the germline V gene, CDR1 is SGHDN and CDR2 is FVKESK. Trimming took 5 bases from V and 2 from J; bases not matched to a gene: 6. The TCR sequence derives from a man aged 50-60 years with urothelial cancer. Sequenced material: PBMCs, taken around atezolizumab (anti-PD-L1) treatment. The chain uses TRBV14 and TRBJ2-7, with 7 bases lining up with TRBD2. For the CDR3, the DNA is TGTGCCAGCAGCTCGCTCGCGGGGGCCTACGAGCAGTACTTC. It specifies CASSSLAGAYEQYF.